Listed below are T cell receptor beta chains from one sample, sequenced in a study of beta chain features in type 1 diabetes. The table came from immunoSEQ multiplex PCR; TCRdb's copy has only in-frame clones and leaves some out. The sample includes about 620,000 clones, around 15% of them seen just once. Sequencing was performed on naive CD4+ T cells from blood. Receptors originate from a man younger than 30 in good health. Both conserved end residues are part of each CDR3. A D gene is named only where the DNA matches it firmly. Clone size appears in some rows only: once, few, many, or a class for an expanded clone.

j_gene | abundance | d_gene | v_gene | CDR3aa | CDR3nt
TRBJ2-7 | few | TRBD1 | TRBV5-1 | CASSNRDRGSYEQYF | TGCGCCAGCAGTAACCGGGACAGGGGCTCCTACGAGCAGTACTTC
TRBJ1-5 | few | NA | TRBV7-2 | CASSLGDQPQHF | TGTGCCAGCAGCTTAGGTGATCAGCCCCAGCATTTT
TRBJ2-7 | few | TRBD1 | TRBV6-5 | CASSRDRGRSYEQYF | TGTGCCAGCAGTCGCGACAGGGGGAGATCCTACGAGCAGTACTTC
TRBJ2-7 | few | NA | TRBV7-8 | CASSLVYEQYF | TGTGCCAGCAGCTTAGTATACGAGCAGTACTTC
TRBJ2-3 | NA | NA | TRBV6-5 | CASSYSSSASSYTQYF | TGTGCCAGCAGTTACTCGTCTTCGGCTAGCTCCTATACGCAGTATTTT
TRBJ2-7 | NA | TRBD1 | TRBV6-1 | CAGGTGVTSSYEQYF | TGTGCCGGAGGGACAGGAGTAACAAGCTCCTACGAGCAGTACTTC
TRBJ2-1 | NA | TRBD1 | TRBV6-4 | CASSPGQGADEQFF | TGTGCCAGCAGTCCGGGACAGGGGGCCGATGAGCAGTTCTTC
TRBJ2-7 | few | TRBD2 | TRBV18 | CASSTGGDFTYEQYF | TGTGCCAGCTCGACGGGAGGGGACTTCACCTACGAGCAGTACTTC
TRBJ2-5 | NA | NA | TRBV7-9 | CASSPEGGFQETQYF | TGTGCCAGCAGCCCCGAAGGGGGATTCCAAGAGACCCAGTACTTC
TRBJ2-7 | NA | NA | TRBV6-6 | CASSSAQGSDEQYF | TGTGCCAGCAGCTCGGCACAGGGAAGCGACGAGCAGTACTTC
TRBJ2-7 | NA | NA | TRBV27 | CASSLSWTDSYEQYF | TGTGCCAGCAGTTTATCGTGGACGGACTCCTACGAGCAGTACTTC
TRBJ1-6 | NA | TRBD1 | TRBV10-3 | CAISESTGVGFLHF | TGTGCCATCAGTGAGTCTACAGGGGTTGGGTTCCTCCACTTT
TRBJ2-7 | NA | NA | TRBV5-1 | CASSPGRGVYEQYF | TGCGCCAGCAGCCCGGGTCGAGGGGTGTACGAGCAGTACTTC
TRBJ2-1 | NA | TRBD1 | TRBV9 | CASSPRDRGRDTYNEQFF | TGTGCCAGCAGTCCCCGGGACAGGGGGCGGGATACCTACAATGAGCAGTTCTTC
TRBJ2-1 | few | NA | TRBV12-5 | CASGLAPGGGPVNEQFF | TGTGCTAGTGGTTTGGCCCCAGGGGGAGGGCCTGTAAATGAGCAGTTCTTC
TRBJ2-6 | few | NA | TRBV19 | CASSSGPGANVLTF | TGTGCCAGTAGTTCGGGGCCTGGGGCCAACGTCCTGACTTTC
TRBJ2-5 | few | NA | TRBV5-1 | CASSLAATPSGKKETQYF | TGCGCCAGCAGCTTGGCCGCCACCCCCAGCGGTAAAAAGGAGACCCAGTACTTC
TRBJ1-1 | few | NA | TRBV9 | CASSVAPFTTEAFF | TGTGCCAGCAGCGTAGCCCCATTCACTACTGAAGCTTTCTTT
TRBJ1-1 | NA | NA | TRBV5-6 | CASSSSGRRQAFF | TGTGCCAGCAGCTCCTCGGGCAGACGGCAAGCTTTCTTT
TRBJ2-1 | few | NA | TRBV5-1 | CASSLWGQSSYNEQFF | TGCGCCAGCAGCTTGTGGGGGCAGAGCTCCTACAATGAGCAGTTCTTC
TRBJ1-5 | few | NA | TRBV19 | CASSIRGVSSNQPQHF | TGTGCCAGTAGTATAAGAGGGGTTTCGAGCAATCAGCCCCAGCATTTT
TRBJ2-5 | few | NA | TRBV15 | CATRAASYGETQYF | TGTGCCACCAGGGCCGCTAGCTATGGGGAGACCCAGTACTTC
TRBJ2-7 | few | TRBD1 | TRBV7-3 | CASSLDRGSYEQYF | TGTGCCAGCAGCTTAGACAGGGGCTCCTACGAGCAGTACTTC
TRBJ2-1 | few | NA | TRBV10-3 | CAISETSRHYNEQFF | TGTGCCATCAGTGAGACCAGCAGGCACTACAATGAGCAGTTCTTC
TRBJ1-6 | few | TRBD1 | TRBV25-1 | CASRGTGTNSPLHF | TGTGCCAGCAGGGGGACAGGTACTAATTCACCCCTCCACTTT
TRBJ2-7 | few | TRBD1 | TRBV14 | CASSRPGQGPYEQYF | TGTGCCAGCAGCCGTCCGGGACAGGGCCCCTACGAGCAGTACTTC
TRBJ2-7 | NA | TRBD2 | TRBV10-3 | CAISGRLAGGQDEQYF | TGTGCCATCAGTGGCAGGCTAGCGGGGGGGCAGGACGAGCAGTACTTC
TRBJ1-1 | few | NA | TRBV27 | CASTPRGATEAFF | TGTGCCAGCACCCCCCGGGGGGCCACTGAAGCTTTCTTT
TRBJ2-2 | few | NA | TRBV27 | CASSLWSTGELFF | TGTGCCAGCAGTTTATGGTCCACCGGGGAGCTGTTTTTT
TRBJ1-1 | NA | NA | TRBV6-6 | CASSYGAGFGTEAFF | TGTGCCAGCAGTTACGGGGCAGGGTTCGGCACTGAAGCTTTCTTT
TRBJ2-5 | few | NA | TRBV11-2 | CATRLKLAAQETQYF | TGTGCCACCAGACTTAAATTAGCGGCCCAAGAGACCCAGTACTTC
TRBJ2-3 | NA | TRBD2 | TRBV11-2 | CASSLGLTSGITDTQYF | TGTGCCAGCAGCTTGGGACTGACTAGCGGGATCACAGATACGCAGTATTTT
TRBJ1-4 | NA | NA | TRBV11-2 | CASSSRQSATNEKLFF | TGTGCCAGCAGCAGCCGACAGAGTGCAACTAATGAAAAACTGTTTTTT
TRBJ2-7 | NA | TRBD1 | TRBV6-6 | CASNPGTGIYEQYF | TGTGCCAGCAACCCGGGGACAGGGATATACGAGCAGTACTTC
TRBJ2-7 | NA | NA | TRBV5-1 | CASSLSQSSYEQYF | TGCGCCAGCAGCTTGTCCCAGAGCTCCTACGAGCAGTACTTC
TRBJ2-7 | NA | TRBD2 | TRBV7-2 | CASSFGAGGLNYEQYF | TGTGCCAGCAGCTTTGGAGCGGGAGGATTAAATTACGAGCAGTACTTC
TRBJ2-7 | NA | NA | TRBV6-5 | CASSYGARSYEQYF | TGTGCCAGCAGTTACGGGGCCAGATCCTACGAGCAGTACTTC
TRBJ1-2 | NA | NA | TRBV19 | CASSEQGTNYGYTF | TGTGCCAGTAGTGAGCAGGGGACTAACTATGGCTACACCTTC
TRBJ1-1 | NA | NA | TRBV19 | CASSRAADTEAFF | TGTGCCAGTAGTAGGGCGGCTGACACTGAAGCTTTCTTT
TRBJ2-7 | NA | NA | TRBV11-2 | CASSSSLEQYF | TGTGCCAGCAGCTCGAGTCTCGAGCAGTACTTC
TRBJ2-7 | NA | TRBD2 | TRBV7-3 | CASSSQGTSGIYEQYF | TGTGCCAGCAGCTCCCAGGGGACTAGCGGAATCTACGAGCAGTACTTC